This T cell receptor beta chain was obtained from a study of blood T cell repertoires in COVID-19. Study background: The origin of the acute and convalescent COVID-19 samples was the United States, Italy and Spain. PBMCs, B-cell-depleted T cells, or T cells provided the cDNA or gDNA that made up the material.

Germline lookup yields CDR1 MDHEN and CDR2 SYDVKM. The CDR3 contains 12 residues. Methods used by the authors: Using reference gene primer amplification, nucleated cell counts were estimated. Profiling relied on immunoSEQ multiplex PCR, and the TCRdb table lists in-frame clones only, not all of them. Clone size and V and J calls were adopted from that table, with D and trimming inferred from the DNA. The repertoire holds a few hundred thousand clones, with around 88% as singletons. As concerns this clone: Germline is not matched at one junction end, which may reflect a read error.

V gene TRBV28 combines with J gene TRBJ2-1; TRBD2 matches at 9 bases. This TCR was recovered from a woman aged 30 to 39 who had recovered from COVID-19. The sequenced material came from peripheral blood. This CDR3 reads CASTKVAGARVF. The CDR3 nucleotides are TGTGCCAGCACCAAAGTAGCGGGAGCTAGAGTCTTC. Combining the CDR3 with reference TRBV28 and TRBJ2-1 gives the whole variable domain DVKVTQSSRYLVKRTGEKVFLECVQDMDHENMFWYRQDPGLGLRLIYFSYDVKMKEKGDIPEGYSVSREKKERFSLILESASTNQTSMYLCASTKVAGARVFGPGTRLTVL.